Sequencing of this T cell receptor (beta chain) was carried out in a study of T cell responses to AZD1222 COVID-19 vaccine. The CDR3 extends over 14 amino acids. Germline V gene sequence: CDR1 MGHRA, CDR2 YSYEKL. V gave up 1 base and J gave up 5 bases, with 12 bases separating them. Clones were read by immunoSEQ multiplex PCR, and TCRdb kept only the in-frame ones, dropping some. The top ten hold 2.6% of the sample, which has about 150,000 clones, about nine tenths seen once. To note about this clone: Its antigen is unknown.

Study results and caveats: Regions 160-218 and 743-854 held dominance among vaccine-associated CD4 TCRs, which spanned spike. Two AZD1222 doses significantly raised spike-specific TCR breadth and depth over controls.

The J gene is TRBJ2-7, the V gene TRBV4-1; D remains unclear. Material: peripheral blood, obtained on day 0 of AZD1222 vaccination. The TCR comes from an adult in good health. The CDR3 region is CASSQASHLDEQYF. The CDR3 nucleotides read TGCGCCAGCAGCCAAGCGTCCCACCTAGACGAGCAGTACTTC.